The 24 T cell receptor beta chains below come from one sample, sequenced in a study of PD-1 blockade in classical Hodgkin lymphoma. This table comes from immunoSEQ multiplex PCR, and its TCRdb copy is limited to in-frame clones, with some not included. In the table there are over 25,000 clones, approximately 90% of which are singletons. With no exception, relapse followed autologous stem cell transplantation in all patients, and brentuximab vedotin exposure varied. Source: peripheral blood mononuclear cells (PBMCs), taken at baseline. The receptors derive from a human donor with classical Hodgkin lymphoma.

The genes are TRBV5-1 and TRBJ1-1; a possible D gene is TRBD1 (5 bases). The CDR3 contains 14 residues. Germline-derived CDR1 and CDR2 are SGHRS and YFSETQ. The V end lost 4 bases, the J end lost 0 bases, and 10 bases lay between the germline ends. For the CDR3, the DNA is TGCGCCAGCAGCCCGGGACCGATGAACACTGAAGCTTTCTTT. Amino acid sequence: CASSPGPMNTEAFF.

This chain joins TRBV7-9 and TRBJ2-2, with a tentative D call TRBD2 (6 bases). The CDR3 totals 15 residues. The ends were cut back, 5 bases at V and 2 bases at J, with 12 bases in the middle. Germline CDR1 reads SEHNR; CDR2 reads FQNEAQ (reference sequence). The CDR3 DNA sequence: TGTGCCAGCAGCCCGGGACTCAAAAACACCGGGGAGCTGTTTTTT. Amino acids: CASSPGLKNTGELFF.

The V call is TRBV9, the J call TRBJ2-7, with D uncertain. V lost 3 bases to trimming and J lost 1 base, with 5 bases between them. The germline gives CDR1 SGDLS, CDR2 YYNGEE. The CDR3 runs 12 residues. CDR3 DNA sequence: TGTGCCAGCAGCGGAGAGTCCTACGAGCAGTACTTC. This sequence encodes CASSGESYEQYF.

V usage is TRBV19 and J usage is TRBJ1-3; D unclear. V lost 4 bases, J lost 0 bases, and 13 bases lay in between. CDR1 and CDR2 from the germline V gene are LNHDA and SQIVND (reference sequence). The CDR3 is 16 residues long. CDR3 in DNA: TGTGCCAGTAGTAGCACGGGTACCTTCTCTGGAAACACCATATATTTT. It is translated as CASSSTGTFSGNTIYF.

The chain recombines TRBV5-1 with TRBJ2-7, with D possibly TRBD2 on 7 matching bases. Germline CDR1 SGHRS, CDR2 YFSETQ. V dropped 3 bases and J dropped 2 bases, with 15 bases sitting between them. This CDR3 contains 15 residues. CDR3 DNA: TGCGCCAGCAGCTCTATGGGGGGGGCGCCCTACGAGCAGTACTTC. This encodes CASSSMGGAPYEQYF.

This chain uses TRBV19 with TRBJ2-1; possible D gene TRBD2, 5 bases. Trimming left V 5 bases short and J 6 bases short, with 20 bases between. The CDR3 spans 16 residues. Germline V lookup: CDR1 LNHDA, CDR2 SQIVND (reference sequence). The CDR3 DNA follows: TGTGCCAGTAGTTTTGAGGGTTCGGGGAAAGTCAATGAGCAGTTCTTC. This gives the protein CASSFEGSGKVNEQFF.

CDR3 amino acids: CASTITGQGNEQFF. In DNA, the CDR3 is TGTGCCAGCACCATCACGGGACAGGGGAATGAGCAGTTCTTC. The V call is TRBV28, the J call TRBJ2-1, with TRBD1 matching over 10 bases. This CDR3 region has 14 residues. The V segment lost 7 bases and the J segment 7 bases; nucleotides outside the gene matches: 7. Germline V lookup: CDR1 MDHEN, CDR2 SYDVKM.

CDR3 nucleotide sequence: TGTGCCAGCAGCGCGAACAATGAGCAGTTCTTC. It codes for CASSANNEQFF. The chain joins TRBV9 to TRBJ2-1, with D hard to call. There are 11 residues in the CDR3. V dropped 3 bases and J dropped 5 bases, with 3 bases sitting between them. Germline CDR1 is SGDLS and CDR2 is YYNGEE.

This chain uses TRBV29-1 with TRBJ2-5; D may be TRBD1 (5 bases). The CDR3 contains 14 residues. Germline loops: CDR1 SQVTM, CDR2 ANQGSEA. V was pared by 5 bases and J by 2 bases, with 15 bases between. CDR3 protein: CSVLTRQLQETQYF. The CDR3 nucleotides are TGCAGCGTTCTGACCCGACAGCTTCAAGAGACCCAGTACTTC.

CDR3 region: CASSLGGWGEGQPQHF. CDR3 bases: TGTGCCAGCAGCTTGGGGGGTTGGGGAGAGGGTCAGCCCCAGCATTTT. The V call is TRBV13, the J call TRBJ1-5, with D perhaps matching TRBD1 (5 bases). The V and J ends lost 3 bases and 6 bases respectively, with 18 bases between them. The CDR3 sequence is 16 residues long. Germline loops: CDR1 PRHDT, CDR2 FYEKMQ (reference sequence).

The chain uses TRBV14 and TRBJ2-3; D gene unclear. The germline V gene has CDR1 SGHDN and CDR2 FVKESK. The germline V and J ends were trimmed by 0 bases and 8 bases, with 9 bases remaining between them. CDR3 length equals 13 residues. CDR3 sequence: CASSQDWLSTQYF. In DNA form, the CDR3 reads TGTGCCAGCAGCCAAGATTGGTTATCTACGCAGTATTTT.

This chain connects TRBV5-1 to TRBJ2-7, with 10 positions matching TRBD1. CDR1 is SGHRS and CDR2 is YFSETQ in the germline V gene. V was pared by 4 bases and J by 3 bases, with 16 bases of the junction left unmatched. The CDR3 is made up of 18 amino acids. CDR3 region: CASSVNPIRDRGLYEQYF. The CDR3 DNA follows: TGCGCCAGCAGCGTAAACCCGATCCGGGACAGGGGACTCTACGAGCAGTACTTC. Full variable domain (missing parts from reference TRBV5-1 and TRBJ2-7): KAGVTQTPRYLIKTRGQQVTLSCSPISGHRSVSWYQQTPGQGLQFLFEYFSETQRNKGNFPGRFSGRQFSNSRSEMNVSTLELGDSALYLCASSVNPIRDRGLYEQYFGPGTRLTVT.

The chain uses TRBV6-5 and TRBJ1-2, with D perhaps TRBD1 (6 bases). Between the trimmed V and J ends, which lost 6 bases and 4 bases, there was a span of 9 bases. Germline loops: CDR1 MNHEY, CDR2 SVGAGI. This CDR3 region has 12 residues. In nucleotides, the CDR3 is TGTGCCAGCAGCGAACAGGGCTATGGCTACACCTTC. Protein: CASSEQGYGYTF.

The chain links TRBV5-8 to TRBJ1-3, with a weak D call TRBD1 (5 bases). Germline assignment: CDR1 SGHTS and CDR2 YDEGEE. V was trimmed by 5 bases and J by 0 bases, leaving 12 bases between them. The CDR3 is made up of 15 amino acids. CDR3 region: CASSSGRNSGNTIYF. CDR3 in DNA: TGTGCCAGCAGTTCGGGACGGAACTCTGGAAACACCATATATTTT.

The rearrangement joins TRBV7-8 to TRBJ2-1; TRBD2 agrees at 9 bases. The CDR3 is 16 amino acids. J lost 10 bases, V lost 2 bases, and 12 bases had no gene match. Germline V CDR1 and CDR2: SGHVS, FQNEAQ. CDR3 DNA sequence: TGTGCCAGCAGCTTAAGTTTGGGCGGGGGGGCACACGAGCAGTTCTTC. Translating gives CASSLSLGGGAHEQFF.

This clone was counted a few times. The J gene is TRBJ1-2, the V gene TRBV7-3; maybe TRBD1 (5 bases). V lost 3 bases, J lost 4 bases, and 15 bases lay in between. Germline V CDR1 and CDR2: SGHTA, FQGTGA. The length of the CDR3 is 15 residues. The CDR3 loop is CASSFGTDRVYGYTF. CDR3 DNA sequence: TGTGCCAGCAGCTTCGGGACCGACAGAGTCTATGGCTACACCTTC. The whole variable domain, remainder taken from reference TRBV7-3 and TRBJ1-2, is GAGVSQTPSNKVTEKGKYVELRCDPISGHTALYWYRQSLGQGPEFLIYFQGTGAADDSGLPNDRFFAVRPEGSVSTLKIQRTERGDSAVYLCASSFGTDRVYGYTFGSGTRLTVV.

V is TRBV28 and J is TRBJ1-1; 8 bases match TRBD1. The CDR3 totals 16 residues. Germline CDR1 is MDHEN and CDR2 is SYDVKM. The trim removed 6 bases at V and 0 bases at J, leaving 9 bases unmatched. CDR3 residues: CASRFLPGQVNTEAFF. The CDR3 bases are TGTGCCAGCAGGTTCCTTCCGGGACAGGTGAACACTGAAGCTTTCTTT.

The rearrangement uses TRBV7-8 and TRBJ2-7; D is possibly TRBD2 (5 bases). This CDR3 has 11 residues. Germline V lookup: CDR1 SGHVS, CDR2 FQNEAQ. With 5 bases removed from V and 7 bases from J, the gap between germline ends came to 9 bases. CDR3 amino acids: CASSPGLEQYF. CDR3 DNA: TGTGCCAGCAGCCCCGGACTGGAGCAGTACTTC. The entire variable domain, with the rest obtained from reference TRBV7-8 and TRBJ2-7, is as follows: GAGVSQSPRYKVAKRGQDVALRCDPISGHVSLFWYQQALGQGPEFLTYFQNEAQLDKSGLPSDRFFAERPEGSVSTLKIQRTQQEDSAVYLCASSPGLEQYFGPGTRLTVT.

The V and J genes are TRBV6-6 and TRBJ2-1; D call uncertain. The V end was cut by 4 bases, the J end by 8 bases, with 9 bases between. The germline gives CDR1 MNHNY, CDR2 SVGAGI (reference sequence). The CDR3 has 12 residues. DNA of the CDR3: TGTGCCAGCAGTTCCCGAGGCGATGAGCAGTTCTTC. It yields the protein CASSSRGDEQFF.

The chain links TRBV7-9 to TRBJ1-4, with 7 bases aligning to TRBD1. The CDR3 has 15 amino acids. Trimming took 5 bases from V and 4 from J; bases not matched to a gene: 7. The germline V gene has CDR1 SEHNR and CDR2 FQNEAQ (reference sequence). DNA of the CDR3: TGTGCCAGCAGCAGACGACAGGGACTTAATGAAAAACTGTTTTTT. Amino acid sequence: CASSRRQGLNEKLFF. Full variable domain (rest looked up from reference TRBV7-9 and TRBJ1-4): DTGVSQNPRHKITKRGQNVTFRCDPISEHNRLYWYRQTLGQGPEFLTYFQNEAQLEKSRLLSDRFSAERPKGSFSTLEIQRTEQGDSAMYLCASSRRQGLNEKLFFGSGTQLSVL.

The V gene is TRBV15, the J gene TRBJ1-4; a weak D match, TRBD1 (6 bases). In germline, CDR1 is LNHNV, CDR2 YYDKDF (reference sequence). The CDR3 loop spans 15 amino acids. Trimming pared 2 bases from V and 8 bases from J, leaving 15 bases between. CDR3 DNA: TGTGCCACCAGCAGACTTGGGGGCGGTCGCGAAAAACTGTTTTTT. Protein: CATSRLGGGREKLFF.

The V call is TRBV5-1, the J call TRBJ1-2; D perhaps matches TRBD1 (6 bases). Germline lookup yields CDR1 SGHRS and CDR2 YFSETQ. This CDR3 spans 14 amino acids. Trimming removed 4 bases at V and 2 bases at J, with 12 bases between. The CDR3 coding sequence is TGCGCCAGCAGCGCGCAGGGGTCCAACTATGGCTACACCTTC. As protein: CASSAQGSNYGYTF.

This clone has more than one count but fewer than ten. This sequence joins TRBV6-6 and TRBJ2-3; 9 nucleotides align to TRBD1. Germline V lookup: CDR1 MNHNY, CDR2 SVGAGI (reference sequence). CDR3 length: 15 residues. V gave up 6 bases and J gave up 0 bases; unmatched junction bases: 4. CDR3 sequence: CASSRGQGSTDTQYF. The CDR3, as DNA: TGTGCCAGCAGCCGGGGACAGGGTAGCACAGATACGCAGTATTTT.

The chain recombines TRBV7-3 with TRBJ2-1; D is ambiguous. CDR1 and CDR2 from the germline V gene are SGHTA and FQGTGA. With 2 bases removed from V and 0 bases from J, the gap between germline ends came to 8 bases. There are 15 residues in the CDR3. DNA of the CDR3: TGTGCCAGCAGCTTAGACTCCAGCTCCTACAATGAGCAGTTCTTC. Protein sequence: CASSLDSSSYNEQFF.